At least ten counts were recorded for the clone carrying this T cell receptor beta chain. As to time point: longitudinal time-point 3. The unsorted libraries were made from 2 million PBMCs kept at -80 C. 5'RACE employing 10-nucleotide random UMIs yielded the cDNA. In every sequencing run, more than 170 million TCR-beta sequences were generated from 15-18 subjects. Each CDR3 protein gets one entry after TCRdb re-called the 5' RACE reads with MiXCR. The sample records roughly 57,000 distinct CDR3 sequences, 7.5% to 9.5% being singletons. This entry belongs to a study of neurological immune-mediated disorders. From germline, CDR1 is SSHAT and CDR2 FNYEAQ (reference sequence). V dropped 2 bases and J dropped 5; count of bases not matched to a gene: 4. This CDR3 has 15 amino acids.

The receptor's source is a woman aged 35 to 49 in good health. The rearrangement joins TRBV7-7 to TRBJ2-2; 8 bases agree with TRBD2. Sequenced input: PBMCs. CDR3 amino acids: CASSLLRGGTGELFF. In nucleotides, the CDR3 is TGTGCCAGCAGCTTACTCCGGGGGGGGACCGGGGAGCTGTTTTTT.